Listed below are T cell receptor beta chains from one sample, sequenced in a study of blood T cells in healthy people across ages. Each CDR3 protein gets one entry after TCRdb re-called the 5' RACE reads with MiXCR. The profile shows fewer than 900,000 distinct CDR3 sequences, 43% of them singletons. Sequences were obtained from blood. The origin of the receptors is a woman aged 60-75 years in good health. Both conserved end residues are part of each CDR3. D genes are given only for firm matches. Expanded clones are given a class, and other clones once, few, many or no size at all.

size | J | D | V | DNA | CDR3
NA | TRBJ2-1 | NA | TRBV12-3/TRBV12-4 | TGTGCCAGCAATATAATAGACAATGAGCAGTTCTTC | CASNIIDNEQFF
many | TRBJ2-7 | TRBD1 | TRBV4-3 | TGCGCCAGCAGCCCCCAGGGACAGGGTACCTACGAGCAGTACTTC | CASSPQGQGTYEQYF
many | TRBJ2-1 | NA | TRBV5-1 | TGCGCCAGCAGCCTGACTTTTCCAAGCTCCTACAATGAGCAGTTCTTC | CASSLTFPSSYNEQFF
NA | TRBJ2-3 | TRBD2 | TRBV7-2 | TGTGCCAGCAGCTTAGTTGTTTTGAGCGGGGGATTCACAGATACGCAGTATTTT | CASSLVVLSGGFTDTQYF
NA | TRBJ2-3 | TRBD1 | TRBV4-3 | TGCGCCAGCAGCCAAGTCCCCGTGACAGGGGATAGCACAGATACGCAGTATTTT | CASSQVPVTGDSTDTQYF
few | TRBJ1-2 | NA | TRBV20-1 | TGCAGTGCTAGAGATATTACTCCAAGGGGGGAGTCGAGTGGGGGCTACACCTTC | CSARDITPRGESSGGYTF
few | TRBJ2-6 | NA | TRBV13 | TGTGCCAGCAGCCCCAGTCCAGTACGTCTATCAAGAACTTCTGGGGCCAACGTCCTGACTTTC | CASSPSPVRLSRTSGANVLTF
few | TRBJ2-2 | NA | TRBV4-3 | TGCGCCAGCAGCCAAGACTTCCACGGTGTCACCGGGGAGCTGTTTTTT | CASSQDFHGVTGELFF
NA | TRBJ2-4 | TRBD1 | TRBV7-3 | TGTGCCAGCAGCCCCACGGGGACAGAAAACATTCAGTACTTC | CASSPTGTENIQYF
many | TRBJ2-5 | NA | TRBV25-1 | TGTGCCAGCAGCGCCCTTAAAGTGAGGGGCGGAGAGACCCAGTACTTC | CASSALKVRGGETQYF
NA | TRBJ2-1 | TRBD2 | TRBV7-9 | TGTGCCAGCAGCTCCGCTGGGACTAGCGGGGGCCGGTACGAGCAGTTCTTC | CASSSAGTSGGRYEQFF
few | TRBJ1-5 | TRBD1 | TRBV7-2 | TGTGCCAGCAGCTCAACTTGGACAGGGGGTTGGAATCAGCCCCAGCATTTT | CASSSTWTGGWNQPQHF
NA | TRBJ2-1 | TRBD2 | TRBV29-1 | TGCAGCGTTCAACTAGCGGGGGGCTACAATGAGCAGTTCTTC | CSVQLAGGYNEQFF
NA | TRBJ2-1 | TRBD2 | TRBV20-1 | TGCAGTGCTAGAGGCGCGGGAGGGGAGTACAATGAGCAGTTCTTC | CSARGAGGEYNEQFF
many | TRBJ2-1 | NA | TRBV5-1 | TGCGCCAGCAGCTTGGACGCCCACTCCTACAATGAGCAGTTCTTC | CASSLDAHSYNEQFF
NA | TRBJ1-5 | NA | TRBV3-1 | TGTGCCAGCAGCCTTTCAGGGGATTATCAGCCCCAGCATTTT | CASSLSGDYQPQHF
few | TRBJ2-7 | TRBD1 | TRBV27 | TGTGCCAGCAGTTTAGCCGCGACAGGGTTTGGGCAGTACTTC | CASSLAATGFGQYF
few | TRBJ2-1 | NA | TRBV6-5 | TGTGCCAGCAGTTCGTTAAGGGGGGGCACAAACAATGAGCAGTTCTTC | CASSSLRGGTNNEQFF
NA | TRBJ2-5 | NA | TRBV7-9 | TGTGCCAGCAGCTTGTCCCAGCAGTACTTC | CASSLSQQYF
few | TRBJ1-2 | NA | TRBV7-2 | TGTGCCAGCAGCCCGGGGGGACGGGATGGCTACACCTTC | CASSPGGRDGYTF
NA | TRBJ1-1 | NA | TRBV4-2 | TGTGCCAGCAGCCAATTGCAGAGGGGCGCTGAAGCTTTCTTT | CASSQLQRGAEAFF
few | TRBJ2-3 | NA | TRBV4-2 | TGTGCCAGCAGCCAAGGGAGGGGACCTAGCACAGATACGCAGTATTTT | CASSQGRGPSTDTQYF
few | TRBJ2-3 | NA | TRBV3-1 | TGTGCCAGCAGCCAAGGGACATCGGGGCCCCTCGATACGCAGTATTTT | CASSQGTSGPLDTQYF
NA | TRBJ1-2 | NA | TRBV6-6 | TGTGCCAGCAGCCACGGGGGGAACTATGGCTACACCTTC | CASSHGGNYGYTF
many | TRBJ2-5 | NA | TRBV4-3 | TGCGCCAGCAGCCAAGATTGGGGGAAGTACCAAGAGACCCAGTACTTC | CASSQDWGKYQETQYF
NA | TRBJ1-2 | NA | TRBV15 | TGTGCCACCAGCAGAGAAGGTTGGATCTATGGCTACACCTTC | CATSREGWIYGYTF